These 10 T cell receptor beta chains were sequenced from one sample in a study of blood T cells in healthy people across ages. Alongside a J-beta primer mix, a sample-barcoded 5' primer served in a second PCR lasting roughly 7 to 12 cycles. Each CDR3 protein gets one entry after TCRdb re-called the 5' RACE reads with MiXCR. The sample yields roughly 1.5 million distinct CDR3 sequences, 42% seen once. The sequencing input was blood. The receptors originated from a woman aged 18 to 35 in good health.

This clonotype was counted between two and nine times. This chain links TRBV9 with TRBJ2-5; tentative D call: TRBD1 (5 bases). Between the trimmed V and J ends, which lost 3 bases and 3 bases, there was a span of 6 bases. CDR1 and CDR2 (germline): SGDLS, YYNGEE. The CDR3 runs 12 residues. The CDR3 region has the DNA TGTGCCAGCAGCGGCAGGGAAGAGACCCAGTACTTC. This translates into CASSGREETQYF.

In the case of this clonotype: This could be a read error, since a much larger clone is one nucleotide away. The rearrangement uses TRBV14 and TRBJ2-7, with D possibly matching TRBD1 (6 bases). V was cut by 2 bases and J by 0 bases, with 8 bases left in between. The CDR3 contains 14 residues. Germline-derived CDR1 and CDR2 are SGHDN and FVKESK. The CDR3 is CASSQWTVSYEQYF. In DNA, the CDR3 is TGTGCCAGCAGCCAATGGACAGTCTCCTACGAGCAGTACTTC.

This clonotype has a count of ten or more. The genes are TRBV12-3 or TRBV12-4 and TRBJ1-2; 8 bases map to TRBD1. This CDR3 region has 14 residues. Trimming at V came to 5 bases and at J to 5 bases, leaving 7 bases not matched to a gene. The CDR3 coding sequence is TGTGCCAGCAGTAGACAGGGGCTAGGGTATGGCTACACCTTC. This sequence encodes CASSRQGLGYGYTF.

This clonotype has only one observation. The V gene is TRBV20-1, the J gene TRBJ2-1, with D perhaps matching TRBD1 or TRBD2 (6 bases each). Matching the DNA end better, TRBJ2-7 makes the J call doubtful. The CDR3 extends over 14 amino acids. Germline assignment: CDR1 DFQATT and CDR2 SNEGSKA (reference sequence). The CDR3, as DNA: TGCAGTGCGTCGGATGTGGGGGGCCGCAATGAGCAGTACTTC. Translation: CSASDVGGRNEQYF.

The chain uses TRBV20-1 and TRBJ2-7; no firm D call. CDR1 DFQATT and CDR2 SNEGSKA come from the germline V gene (reference sequence). The CDR3 contains 12 residues. The V end was cut by 7 bases, the J end by 2 bases, with 12 bases between. The CDR3 loop reads CSGTDSTYEQYF. CDR3 sequence (DNA): TGCAGTGGTACCGACTCGACCTACGAGCAGTACTTC.

The chain combines TRBV7-9 with TRBJ2-1, with TRBD2 matching 9 bases. V lost 7 bases to trimming and J lost 5 bases; unmatched junction nucleotides: 15. Germline assignment: CDR1 SEHNR and CDR2 FQNEAQ (reference sequence). The CDR3 length is 17 residues. DNA for the CDR3: TGTGCCAGCAACCCAAGAGGGGGACTAGCACCGAACAATGAGCAGTTCTTC. Translation: CASNPRGGLAPNNEQFF.

The chain links TRBV7-2 to TRBJ2-5, with D possibly matching TRBD2 (6 bases). Looked up from germline, CDR1 is SGHTA and CDR2 is FQGNSA. This CDR3 comprises 12 residues. Trimming pared 1 base from V and 9 bases from J, leaving 9 bases between. CDR3 protein: CASSLEGGPQYF. CDR3 bases: TGTGCCAGCAGCTTAGAAGGAGGGCCCCAGTACTTC.

The V and J genes are TRBV7-9 and TRBJ1-6; TRBD1 aligns across 7 bases. This CDR3 is 14 amino acids long. With V trimmed by 6 bases and J by 10 bases, 9 bases remained unmatched. Germline assignment: CDR1 SEHNR and CDR2 FQNEAQ (reference sequence). CDR3: CASRHDRVASPLHF. For the CDR3, the DNA is TGTGCCAGCAGACACGACAGGGTCGCATCACCCCTCCACTTT. The complete variable domain, with remaining parts taken from reference TRBV7-9 and TRBJ1-6, reads DTGVSQNPRHKITKRGQNVTFRCDPISEHNRLYWYRQTLGQGPEFLTYFQNEAQLEKSRLLSDRFSAERPKGSFSTLEIQRTEQGDSAMYLCASRHDRVASPLHFGNGTRLTVT.

This chain joins TRBV5-6 and TRBJ2-4; 14 bases line up with TRBD2. The end of the DNA aligns better with TRBJ2-7, so the J call may be wrong. Germline CDR1 and CDR2: SGHDT and YYEEEE. The CDR3 is made up of 16 amino acids. As DNA, the CDR3 is TGTGCCAGCACCAGGTGGACTAGCGGGGGGAGCTACGAGCAGTACTTC. Protein: CASTRWTSGGSYEQYF.

To note about this clonotype: A junction end diverges from the germline sequence, so it may reflect a read error. The chain carries TRBV27 and TRBJ2-1, with TRBD2 matching over 13 bases. The CDR3 loop spans 20 amino acids. Germline V gene lookup returns CDR1 MNHEY and CDR2 SMNVEV (reference sequence). Here the CDR3 DNA reads TGTGCCAGCAGTTTATTCGGACTAGCGGGAGTACTTGGGTCCTACAATGACCAGTTCTTC. Amino acids: CASSLFGLAGVLGSYNDQFF.